The clone carrying this T cell receptor beta chain was seen only a few times. PCR primers comprised 60 Vbeta and 13 Jbeta primers. Libraries were prepared by immunoSEQ multiplex PCR; TCRdb keeps only in-frame clonotypes and omits some of them. The sample contains roughly 130,000 clones, 70% to 75% of which appear only once. Germline CDR1 reads MNHEY; CDR2 reads SVGAGI. The CDR3 is 15 residues long. V lost 6 bases, J lost 4 bases, and 16 bases lay in between. The sample belongs to a study of cytomegalovirus exposure and HLA in healthy donors. The chain couples TRBV6-5 to TRBJ2-1; no reliable D call. The source material was PBMCs. This clonotype originated in a woman aged 40 to 50 in good health and CMV-seronegative. The CDR3 here is CASSPPLAAYNEQFF. The CDR3 nucleotides read TGTGCCAGCAGCCCCCCATTAGCAGCATACAATGAGCAGTTCTTC.